The 10 T cell receptor beta chains given below trace back to one sample, sequenced in a study of T cells after posttransplantation cyclophosphamide. Sequencing used immunoSEQ multiplex PCR; TCRdb keeps in-frame clones, though not all of them. The sample yields approximately 32,000 clones, approximately 90% seen once. The sequenced sample was PBMCs. All receptors come from a woman between 35 and 50 years old with a blood cancer, CMV-positive, and with a related stem cell donor.

The chain uses TRBV6-5 and TRBJ2-7; 11 bases map to TRBD1. The V segment lost 6 bases and the J segment 4 bases; nucleotides outside the gene matches: 5. CDR1 is MNHEY and CDR2 is SVGAGI in the germline V gene. The CDR3 length is 14 residues. CDR3 DNA sequence: TGTGCCAGCAGCGCGGGACAGGGGGTTTACGAGCAGTACTTC. Its translation: CASSAGQGVYEQYF.

The chain carries TRBV5-1 and TRBJ1-1; no reliable D call. Germline V lookup: CDR1 SGHRS, CDR2 YFSETQ. V shed 4 bases and J shed 2 bases, with 12 bases lying between them. This CDR3 spans 14 amino acids. CDR3 in amino acids: CASSVPQVNTEAFF. The CDR3 DNA reads TGCGCCAGCAGCGTCCCTCAGGTCAACACTGAAGCTTTCTTT.

The V call is TRBV5-1, the J call TRBJ1-2; 8 bases align to TRBD1. After removal of 1 base from V and 8 bases from J, the junction contained 7 bases not matched to a gene. The V gene's germline CDR1 is SGHRS and CDR2 YFSETQ. This CDR3 spans 14 amino acids. The CDR3: CASSLSQGADGYTF. The CDR3 DNA reads as TGCGCCAGCAGCTTGTCGCAGGGGGCGGACGGCTACACCTTC.

The V gene is TRBV6-5, the J gene TRBJ1-6, with D unresolved. V lost 4 bases to trimming and J lost 0 bases, with 7 bases between them. Per germline, CDR1 MNHEY and CDR2 SVGAGI. There are 15 residues in the CDR3. CDR3 loop: CASSSRLSYNSPLHF. In DNA, the CDR3 is TGTGCCAGCAGTTCCCGTCTCTCCTATAATTCACCCCTCCACTTT.

This sequence joins TRBV5-6 and TRBJ2-7; no definite D call. Trimming shortened V by 0 bases and J by 2 bases, and 12 bases separated the two germline ends. The germline CDR1 and CDR2 sequences are SGHDT and YYEEEE. CDR3 length: 15 residues. The CDR3 DNA reads as TGTGCCAGCAGCTTGGCGGTCGGCAGCGCCTACGAGCAGTACTTC. This gives the protein CASSLAVGSAYEQYF.

The J gene is TRBJ1-1, the V gene TRBV4-3; no reliable D call. The CDR3 extends over 15 amino acids. Trimming took off 0 bases at V and 2 bases at J, with 10 bases between the two ends. Germline CDR1 is LGHNA and CDR2 is YSLEER. CDR3 DNA sequence: TGCGCCAGCAGCCAAGATCGCAGGTCTAACACTGAAGCTTTCTTT. It specifies CASSQDRRSNTEAFF.

The gene calls are TRBV28 and TRBJ2-7; 9 nucleotides align to TRBD1. Germline loops: CDR1 MDHEN, CDR2 SYDVKM. The CDR3 has 15 residues. V shed 5 bases and J 4 bases; nucleotides not matched to a gene: 9. The CDR3 bases are TGTGCCAGCAGTGGAACTGGACAGGGGAAATACGAGCAGTACTTC. It yields the protein CASSGTGQGKYEQYF.

The chain recombines TRBV1 with TRBJ2-1; TRBD2, the D gene given by the table, was not confirmed from the DNA. TRBV1 is marked as a pseudogene. The CDR3 runs 15 residues. The CDR3 loop reads CTSSPLRLLYNEQFF. As DNA, the CDR3 is TGCACCAGCAGTCCCTTGAGGCTATTGTACAATGAGCAGTTCTTC.

The rearrangement links TRBV28 to TRBJ1-5, with D uncertain. The V gene lost 2 bases and the J gene lost 3 bases, with 11 bases spanning the gap. The CDR3 covers 15 residues. Germline lookup yields CDR1 MDHEN and CDR2 SYDVKM. The CDR3, as DNA: TGTGCCAGCAGTTTACGGGGAGAACCCAATCAGCCCCAGCATTTT. It translates to CASSLRGEPNQPQHF. Supplemented by reference TRBV28 and TRBJ1-5, the full variable domain reads DVKVTQSSRYLVKRTGEKVFLECVQDMDHENMFWYRQDPGLGLRLIYFSYDVKMKEKGDIPEGYSVSREKKERFSLILESASTNQTSMYLCASSLRGEPNQPQHFGDGTRLSIL.

The chain recombines TRBV15 with TRBJ2-3; 14 bases map to TRBD2. V lost 0 bases, J lost 2 bases, and 7 bases stayed unmatched. CDR1 is LNHNV and CDR2 is YYDKDF in the germline V gene (reference sequence). The CDR3 spans 19 residues. This CDR3 is CATSRDSGLAGVYTDTQYF. The CDR3 nucleotides are TGTGCCACCAGCAGAGACTCGGGACTAGCGGGGGTCTACACAGATACGCAGTATTTT.